This T cell receptor (beta chain) is from a study of blood T cell repertoires in COVID-19. Background on the study: Acute and convalescent COVID-19 samples came from the United States, Italy and Spain. From T cells, B-cell-depleted T cells, or PBMCs came the material, which was cDNA or gDNA.

Enrollment of patients from Seattle took place during active infection, with longitudinal follow-up. Authors' methods: Amplification of reference gene primers provided the estimated nucleated cell counts. Sequencing was performed with immunoSEQ multiplex PCR; in TCRdb, only in-frame clones are kept and a portion is missing. The V and J calls and clone size were taken over from that table, and D and trimming were inferred from the DNA. The profile covers around 470,000 clones, with 85% to 90% appearing a single time and around 0.92% taken by the ten largest. Germline CDR1 MRHNA, CDR2 SNTAGT. This CDR3 is built from 16 residues. V shed 6 bases and J 4 bases; nucleotides not matched to a gene: 12.

This clonotype originated in a man aged 18 to 29 with COVID-19, enrolled during active disease. Sequences were obtained from peripheral blood. The chain has TRBV6-4 and TRBJ1-3, with 7 bases aligning to TRBD1. The CDR3 DNA sequence: TGTGCCAGCAGCAGAAATCGGGACAGTCGGGGAAACACCATATATTTT. Protein sequence: CASSRNRDSRGNTIYF.